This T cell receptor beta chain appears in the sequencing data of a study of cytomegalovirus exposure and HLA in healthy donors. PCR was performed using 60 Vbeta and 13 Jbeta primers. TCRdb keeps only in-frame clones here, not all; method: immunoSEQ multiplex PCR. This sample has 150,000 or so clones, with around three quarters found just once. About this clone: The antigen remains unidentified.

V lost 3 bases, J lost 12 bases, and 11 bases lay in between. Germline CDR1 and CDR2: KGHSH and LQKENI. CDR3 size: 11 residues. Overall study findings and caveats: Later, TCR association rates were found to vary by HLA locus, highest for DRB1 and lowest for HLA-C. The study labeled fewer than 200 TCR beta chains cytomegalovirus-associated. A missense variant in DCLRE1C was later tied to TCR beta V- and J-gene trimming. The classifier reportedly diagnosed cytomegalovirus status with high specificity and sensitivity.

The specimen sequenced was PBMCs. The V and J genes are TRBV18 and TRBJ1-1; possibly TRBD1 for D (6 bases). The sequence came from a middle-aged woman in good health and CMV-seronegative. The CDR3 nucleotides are TGTGCCAGCTCACCTTCGAGGGGGACTTTCTTT. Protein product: CASSPSRGTFF.